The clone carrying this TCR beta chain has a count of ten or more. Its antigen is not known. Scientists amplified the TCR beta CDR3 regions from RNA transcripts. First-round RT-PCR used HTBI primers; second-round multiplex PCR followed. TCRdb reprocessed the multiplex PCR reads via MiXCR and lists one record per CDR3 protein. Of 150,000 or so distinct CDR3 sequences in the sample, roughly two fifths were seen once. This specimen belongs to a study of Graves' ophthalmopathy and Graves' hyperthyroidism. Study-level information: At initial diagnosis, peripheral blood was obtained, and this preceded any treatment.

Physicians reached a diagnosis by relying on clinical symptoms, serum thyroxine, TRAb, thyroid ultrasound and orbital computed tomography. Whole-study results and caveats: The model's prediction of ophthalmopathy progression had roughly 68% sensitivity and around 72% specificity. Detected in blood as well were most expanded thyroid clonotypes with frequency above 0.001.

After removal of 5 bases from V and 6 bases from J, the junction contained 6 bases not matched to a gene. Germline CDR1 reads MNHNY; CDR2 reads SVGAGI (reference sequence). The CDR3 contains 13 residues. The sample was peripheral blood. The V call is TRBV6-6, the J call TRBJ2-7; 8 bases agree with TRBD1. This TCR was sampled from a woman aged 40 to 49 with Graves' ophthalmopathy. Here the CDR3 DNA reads TGTGCCAGCAGTAGCCGGACAGGGCTCGAGCAGTACTTC. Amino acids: CASSSRTGLEQYF.